The clone carrying this TCR beta chain was picked up many times. MiXCR was run by TCRdb on the multiplex PCR reads, yielding one entry per CDR3 protein. Here the sample spans 290,000 or so distinct CDR3 sequences, roughly 31% being singletons. Germline CDR1 reads WNHNN; CDR2 reads SYGVQD (reference sequence). With V trimmed by 6 bases and J by 3 bases, 9 bases remained unmatched. The CDR3 has 16 residues. These data come from a study of breast tumors, draining lymph nodes, adjacent tissues. Breast cancer patients provided tissue from their axillary draining lymph nodes. The TCR was taken from a female donor with breast cancer. Some clones in this sample may be carry-over from other donors' samples. The V gene is TRBV10-1, the J gene TRBJ2-2; 8 bases align to TRBD2. The sample consisted of axillary lymph node tissue. CDR3 DNA: TGCGCCAGCAGCTATGGACTAGCTTCAGACACCGGGGAGCTGTTTTTT. Its protein product is CASSYGLASDTGELFF.